The 11 T cell receptor beta chains given below trace back to one sample, sequenced in a study of glioma-infiltrating T cells. Amplification of TCR alpha and beta CDR3 regions from RNA used iRepertoire nested multiplex PCR. TCRdb used MiXCR to reprocess the multiplex PCR reads, holding one entry per CDR3 protein. The data show 100,000 to 150,000 distinct CDR3 sequences, more than 20% seen once. Sample: glioma tissue, nonneoplastic brain tissue, or PBMCs (not recorded which). The receptors were gathered from a human donor with low-grade glioma or glioblastoma, undergoing nonglioma brain surgery, or in good health (not recorded which).

This clonotype showed up many times. This rearrangement joins TRBV25-1 to TRBJ1-2; TRBD1 matches at 8 bases. Germline loops: CDR1 MGHDK, CDR2 SYGVNS. With V trimmed by 5 bases and J by 7 bases, 15 bases remained unmatched. The CDR3 spans 16 residues. The CDR3 loop is CASSKRADRGRSGYTF. The CDR3 DNA reads as TGTGCCAGCAGTAAAAGGGCTGACAGGGGAAGGAGTGGCTACACCTTC.

The table lists this clonotype with many counts. The chain joins TRBV6-1 to TRBJ1-5; tentatively, D is TRBD1 (6 bases). Trimming cost V 5 bases and J 7 bases, with 12 bases left between them. The CDR3 extends over 13 amino acids. Germline V CDR1 and CDR2: MNHNS, SASEGT. The CDR3 is CASSPTGLQPQHF. CDR3 nucleotides: TGTGCCAGCAGTCCGACAGGTCTCCAGCCCCAGCATTTT.

This chain joins TRBV10-2 and TRBJ1-1; no clear D gene. Germline V gives CDR1 WSHSY, CDR2 SAAADI. V gave up 6 bases and J gave up 1 base, with 12 bases separating them. There are 14 residues in the CDR3. The DNA for the CDR3 is TGCGCCAGCAGACCGGTGGCAGAGAACACTGAAGCTTTCTTT. Its protein product is CASRPVAENTEAFF.

A few counts support this clonotype. This chain connects TRBV6-1 to TRBJ1-2; D is unclear. V was shortened by 4 bases and J by 0 bases, with 12 bases between the two germline ends. This CDR3 is built from 15 residues. From germline, CDR1 is MNHNS and CDR2 SASEGT. CDR3 in amino acids: CASSAVETPNYGYTF. CDR3 DNA: TGTGCCAGCAGTGCGGTTGAGACCCCTAACTATGGCTACACCTTC.

The genes are TRBV2 and TRBJ2-3, with D unclear. Germline V gene lookup returns CDR1 SNHLY and CDR2 FYNNEI. This CDR3 has 13 amino acids. The V end lost 8 bases, the J end lost 2 bases, and 11 bases lay between the germline ends. CDR3 DNA sequence: TGTGCCAGCGGATTCCCCGACACAGATACGCAGTATTTT. Protein sequence: CASGFPDTDTQYF.

There are many counts of this clonotype. The gene calls are TRBV6-1 and TRBJ2-7; D ambiguous. V gave up 6 bases and J gave up 4 bases, with 13 bases separating them. The CDR3 sequence is 13 residues long. Germline CDR1 MNHNS, CDR2 SASEGT. The CDR3 loop is CASRAALSYEQYV. The CDR3 region has the DNA TGTGCCAGCAGGGCCGCGCTGTCTTACGAGCAGTACGTC.

The rearrangement uses TRBV20-1 and TRBJ2-1; 8 nucleotides match TRBD2. The CDR3 has 17 amino acids. The germline V gene has CDR1 DFQATT and CDR2 SNEGSKA (reference sequence). With V trimmed by 3 bases and J by 0 bases, 10 bases remained unmatched. CDR3 amino acids: CSASHRGGGSSYNEQFF. CDR3 DNA: TGCAGTGCTAGCCACCGGGGGGGGGGTAGCTCCTACAATGAGCAGTTCTTC.

V and J are TRBV4-1 and TRBJ1-2, with TRBD1 identical over 12 bases. Germline loops: CDR1 MGHRA, CDR2 YSYEKL. The CDR3 extends over 15 amino acids. The V and J ends lost 2 bases and 6 bases, in that order; junction bases with no gene match: 4. CDR3 coding DNA: TGCGCCAGCAGCCAAAGGGACAGGGGGCAAGATGGCTACACCTTC. This codes for CASSQRDRGQDGYTF.

Ten or more counts support this clonotype. The V and J genes are TRBV6-2 or TRBV6-3 and TRBJ2-1; D remains ambiguous. V dropped 2 bases and J dropped 0 bases, with 11 bases sitting between them. This CDR3 spans 16 amino acids. The germline CDR1 and CDR2 sequences are MNHEY and SVGEGT. CDR3 loop: CASSYDPFSSYNEQFF. As DNA, the CDR3 is TGTGCCAGCAGTTACGATCCTTTCAGCTCCTACAATGAGCAGTTCTTC.

With respect to this clonotype: This clone may be a read error of a much larger clone one base away. This chain uses TRBV20-1 with TRBJ2-1, with D uncertain. The CDR3 contains 11 residues. Per the germline V gene, CDR1 is DFQATT and CDR2 is SNEGSKA (reference sequence). Trimming shortened V by 4 bases and J by 3 bases, and 4 bases separated the two germline ends. The CDR3 loop is CSAIGYNEQFF. CDR3 sequence (DNA): TGCAGTGCTATAGGCTACAATGAGCAGTTCTTC.

This clonotype was counted a few times. This chain joins TRBV6-2 or TRBV6-3 and TRBJ2-5; TRBD1 or TRBD2 may be the D gene (6 bases each). This CDR3 has 15 amino acids. Trimming shortened V by 2 bases and J by 5 bases, and 15 bases separated the two germline ends. Germline V gene sequence: CDR1 MNHEY, CDR2 SVGEGT. CDR3 sequence: CASSYLRGPGETQYF. In nucleotides, the CDR3 is TGTGCCAGCAGTTACCTTCGGGGGCCCGGGGAGACCCAGTACTTC.